The 22 T cell receptor beta chains presented below share a single source sample, sequenced in a study of control samples from healthy donors and cancer patients. The repertoire was sequenced with immunoSEQ multiplex PCR; TCRdb's copy has only in-frame clones and lacks some. Of about 89,000 clones listed, more than 75% are singletons. The sequencing input was blood. These receptors came from a middle-aged woman in good health.

The rearrangement links TRBV5-6 to TRBJ1-4; no firm D call. Looked up from germline, CDR1 is SGHDT and CDR2 is YYEEEE. This CDR3 spans 14 amino acids. Trimming left V 2 bases short and J 5 bases short, with 10 bases between. Written as DNA, the CDR3 is TGTGCCAGCAGCTTTCGGCAGACCAATGAAAAACTGTTTTTT. As protein: CASSFRQTNEKLFF. The variable domain in full, with the rest retrieved from reference TRBV5-6 and TRBJ1-4, is DAGVTQSPTHLIKTRGQQVTLRCSPKSGHDTVSWYQQALGQGPQFIFQYYEEEERQRGNFPDRFSGHQFPNYSSELNVNALLLGDSALYLCASSFRQTNEKLFFGSGTQLSVL.

The J gene is TRBJ1-3, the V gene TRBV27; D call uncertain. V lost 6 bases to trimming and J lost 0 bases, with 6 bases between them. Germline V gene lookup returns CDR1 MNHEY and CDR2 SMNVEV (reference sequence). This CDR3 spans 13 amino acids. The CDR3 sequence is CASRRTSGNTIYF. CDR3 in DNA: TGTGCCAGCAGACGGACCTCTGGAAACACCATATATTTT.

The chain links TRBV13 to TRBJ2-3; D possibly uses TRBD1 or TRBD2 (6 bases each). The CDR3 contains 14 residues. Germline CDR1 and CDR2: PRHDT and FYEKMQ (reference sequence). The ends were cut back, 4 bases at V and 1 base at J, with 9 bases in the middle. This CDR3 is CASSSRGGTDTQYF. The CDR3 DNA is TGTGCCAGCAGCTCAAGGGGGGGCACAGATACGCAGTATTTT. Full variable domain (outside the CDR3, taken from reference TRBV13 and TRBJ2-3): AAGVIQSPRHLIKEKRETATLKCYPIPRHDTVYWYQQGPGQDPQFLISFYEKMQSDKGSIPDRFSAQQFSDYHSELNMSSLELGDSALYFCASSSRGGTDTQYFGPGTRLTVL.

The chain is built from TRBV19 and TRBJ1-2, with D maybe TRBD1 (5 bases). V was pared by 4 bases and J by 4 bases, with 10 bases between. The length of the CDR3 is 13 residues. Germline CDR1 is LNHDA and CDR2 is SQIVND (reference sequence). The CDR3 DNA reads TGTGCCAGTAGTACCGACAGTGGCTATGGCTACACCTTC. Translating it yields CASSTDSGYGYTF.

This clone was detected only a few times. DNA of the CDR3: TGTGCCAGCAGCTTACAGGGGTATGGCTACACCTTC. This codes for CASSLQGYGYTF. The J gene is TRBJ1-2, the V gene TRBV5-8, with TRBD1 identical over 7 bases. The CDR3 contains 12 residues. From germline, CDR1 is SGHTS and CDR2 YDEGEE. V gave up 2 bases and J gave up 5 bases; unmatched junction bases: 0. Full variable domain (remainder filled in from reference TRBV5-8 and TRBJ1-2): EAGVTQSPTHLIKTRGQQATLRCSPISGHTSVYWYQQALGLGLQFLLWYDEGEERNRGNFPPRFSGRQFPNYSSELNVNALELEDSALYLCASSLQGYGYTFGSGTRLTVV.

V and J are TRBV5-6 and TRBJ2-5; 7 nucleotides align to TRBD1. The V and J ends lost 4 bases and 5 bases, in that order; junction bases with no gene match: 8. CDR3 length: 14 amino acids. The germline V gene encodes CDR1 SGHDT and CDR2 YYEEEE. The CDR3 region is CASSRTGEGETQYF. The CDR3 DNA reads as TGTGCCAGCAGCCGTACAGGGGAAGGGGAGACCCAGTACTTC.

The chain recombines TRBV7-2 with TRBJ2-5; 9 nucleotides agree with TRBD2. Per germline, CDR1 SGHTA and CDR2 FQGNSA. This CDR3 is built from 15 residues. Germline trimming cut 1 base from V and 4 bases from J; bases unmatched to any gene: 4. DNA for the CDR3: TGTGCCAGCAGCTTAGAAGGCGGGGGGGGAGAGACCCAGTACTTC. Encoded protein: CASSLEGGGGETQYF. Together with reference TRBV7-2 and TRBJ2-5, the CDR3 gives the full variable domain: GAGVSQSPSNKVTEKGKDVELRCDPISGHTALYWYRQSLGQGLEFLIYFQGNSAPDKSGLPSDRFSAERTGGSVSTLTIQRTQQEDSAVYLCASSLEGGGGETQYFGPGTRLLVL.

The chain couples TRBV19 to TRBJ1-5, with D maybe TRBD1 (6 bases). The CDR3 sequence is 13 residues long. V lost 7 bases and J 4 bases, leaving 11 bases between the germline ends. The V gene's germline CDR1 is LNHDA and CDR2 SQIVND (reference sequence). CDR3 sequence (DNA): TGTGCCAGTACCGATCAGGGGAATCAGCCCCAGCATTTT. It translates to CASTDQGNQPQHF. The variable domain in full, with the rest retrieved from reference TRBV19 and TRBJ1-5, is DGGITQSPKYLFRKEGQNVTLSCEQNLNHDAMYWYRQDPGQGLRLIYYSQIVNDFQKGDIAEGYSVSREKKESFPLTVTSAQKNPTAFYLCASTDQGNQPQHFGDGTRLSIL.

V and J are TRBV5-8 and TRBJ1-2; TRBD1 agrees at 11 bases. Germline V gene sequence: CDR1 SGHTS, CDR2 YDEGEE. J gave up 9 bases and V 1 base, and 5 bases lay outside the gene matches. The CDR3 runs 14 residues. CDR3 bases: TGTGCCAGCAGCTTGCTAGGACAGGGGGCTAGCTACACCTTC. It yields the protein CASSLLGQGASYTF.

Only one count was recorded for this clone. The CDR3 sequence is CASKTGSNQPQHF. The CDR3 nucleotides are TGTGCCAGCAAGACAGGGAGCAATCAGCCCCAGCATTTT. The rearrangement joins TRBV19 to TRBJ1-5; 7 bases are shared with TRBD1. Germline V gives CDR1 LNHDA, CDR2 SQIVND (reference sequence). The J segment lost 1 base and the V segment lost 9 bases, leaving 3 bases of the junction unmatched. This CDR3 has 13 residues.

The rearrangement links TRBV7-9 to TRBJ2-1; D ambiguous. This CDR3 region has 13 residues. CDR1 is SEHNR, CDR2 FQNEAQ, per germline (reference sequence). Trimming shortened V by 7 bases and J by 6 bases, and 13 bases separated the two germline ends. The chain's CDR3 is CASTYLALNEQFF. The CDR3 DNA reads as TGTGCCAGCACCTACTTGGCCCTCAATGAGCAGTTCTTC.

The genes are TRBV27 and TRBJ2-5, with unresolved D. Germline V gene data show CDR1 as MNHEY and CDR2 as SMNVEV (reference sequence). CDR3 length: 13 amino acids. Trimming cost V 0 bases and J 5 bases, with 7 bases left between them. For the CDR3, the DNA is TGTGCCAGCAGTTTATCGATACTCGAGACCCAGTACTTC. Translation: CASSLSILETQYF.

The CDR3 DNA reads TGCAGCGTTGACATTATTGGGACTAGCAACACAGATACGCAGTATTTT. The encoded protein is CSVDIIGTSNTDTQYF. This chain uses TRBV29-1 with TRBJ2-3, with TRBD2 matching 9 bases. Germline CDR1 is SQVTM and CDR2 is ANQGSEA. Unmatched junction bases numbered 9, after V lost 3 bases and J lost 2 bases. The CDR3 extends over 16 amino acids.

This clone was seen just once. This chain connects TRBV25-1 to TRBJ1-1; TRBD1 agrees at 7 bases. The J segment lost 0 bases and the V segment lost 9 bases, leaving 7 bases of the junction unmatched. The CDR3 is 14 amino acids. Germline V CDR1 and CDR2: MGHDK, SYGVNS. CDR3 in amino acids: CASQTGQMNTEAFF. The DNA of the CDR3 is TGTGCCAGTCAGACGGGACAGATGAACACTGAAGCTTTCTTT.

The chain joins TRBV3-1 (or the pseudogene TRBV3-2) to TRBJ1-4; no clear D gene. CDR1 is LGHDT, CDR2 YNNKEL, per germline (reference sequence). CDR3 length equals 9 residues. In DNA form, the CDR3 reads TGTGCTCCCAGGGAAAAACTGTTTTTT. It translates to CAPREKLFF.

CDR3 amino acids: CASSPSVLGGYTF. The DNA of the CDR3 is TGTGCCAGCAGCCCAAGTGTTTTGGGAGGCTACACCTTC. The rearrangement uses TRBV7-3 and TRBJ1-2; D ambiguous. The CDR3 length is 13 residues. V shed 5 bases and J shed 8 bases, with 15 bases lying between them. Germline-derived CDR1 and CDR2 are SGHTA and FQGTGA.

V is TRBV24-1 and J is TRBJ2-3; D ambiguous. V gave up 1 base and J gave up 4 bases, with 20 bases separating them. The CDR3 totals 18 residues. Germline assignment: CDR1 KGHDR and CDR2 SFDVKD. For the CDR3, the DNA is TGTGCCACCAGTGATTTCCCCCGGCCTGGTGGTGAAGCAGATACGCAGTATTTT. Translating it yields CATSDFPRPGGEADTQYF.

The rearrangement joins TRBV3-1 (or the pseudogene TRBV3-2) to TRBJ1-6; TRBD1 agrees at 7 bases. The CDR3 has 15 residues. After removal of 5 bases from V and 3 bases from J, the junction contained 4 bases not matched to a gene. Germline CDR1 reads LGHDT; CDR2 reads YNNKEL (reference sequence). The CDR3 sequence: CASSNRTGYNSPLHF. CDR3 DNA: TGTGCCAGCAGCAACCGGACAGGCTATAATTCACCCCTCCACTTT.

This chain connects TRBV7-9 to TRBJ1-1, with 8 nucleotides matching TRBD1. The CDR3 consists of 16 residues. Per germline, CDR1 SEHNR and CDR2 FQNEAQ (reference sequence). Unmatched junction bases numbered 9, after V lost 5 bases and J lost 1 base. The CDR3 bases are TGTGCCAGCAGCCCCACAGGGGGAGGCGGGAACACTGAAGCTTTCTTT. It translates to CASSPTGGGGNTEAFF.

The J gene is TRBJ2-7, the V gene TRBV25-1; 12 nucleotides match TRBD1. Germline CDR1 and CDR2: MGHDK and SYGVNS. This CDR3 spans 14 amino acids. V shed 7 bases and J 3 bases; nucleotides not matched to a gene: 4. CDR3 nucleotide sequence: TGTGCCAGCAATGGGACAGGGGGCTTCTACGAGCAGTACTTC. Its translation is CASNGTGGFYEQYF.

The chain uses TRBV19 and TRBJ1-5; no definite D call. The CDR3 spans 15 residues. Between the trimmed V and J ends, which lost 4 bases and 0 bases, there was a span of 10 bases. Germline assignment: CDR1 LNHDA and CDR2 SQIVND (reference sequence). CDR3 coding DNA: TGTGCCAGTAGTACCCGGACGGATAGCAATCAGCCCCAGCATTTT. It codes for CASSTRTDSNQPQHF.

CDR3 DNA: TGTGCCAGCAGTTACGGGACAGGGGAAGACTACGAGCAGTACTTC. Translating gives CASSYGTGEDYEQYF. The genes are TRBV6-5 and TRBJ2-7; TRBD1 aligns across 10 bases. The germline CDR1 and CDR2 sequences are MNHEY and SVGAGI. The CDR3 is 15 residues long. With V trimmed by 2 bases and J by 3 bases, 4 bases remained unmatched.